This T cell receptor beta chain came from a study of blood T cell repertoires in COVID-19. Looking at the study overall: Spain, Italy and the United States supplied samples that represented acute and convalescent COVID-19. PBMCs, B-cell-depleted T cells, or T cells provided the cDNA or gDNA that made up the material.

Germline loops: CDR1 MDHEN, CDR2 SYDVKM. The CDR3 sequence is 15 residues long. V was pared by 6 bases and J by 0 bases, with 11 bases between. Original methodology: Amplified reference gene primers provided the basis for estimating nucleated cell counts. Using immunoSEQ multiplex PCR, the repertoire was profiled, and TCRdb retains in-frame clones only, with some absent. That table is the source of V, J and clone size, and D and trimming were worked out from the DNA. This sample yields approximately 61,000 clones, of which about 86% are seen a single time; around 18% belongs to the top ten. Sequencing was carried out using peripheral blood. The sequence came from a woman of 80 years or more with active COVID-19. J is TRBJ1-4 and V is TRBV28; a possible D gene is TRBD1 (5 bases). CDR3 loop: CASSLGGATNEKLFF. CDR3 in DNA: TGTGCCAGCAGCCTCGGGGGTGCAACTAATGAAAAACTGTTTTTT.